This T cell receptor beta chain was captured in a study of cytomegalovirus exposure and HLA in healthy donors. Findings of the study overall: A missense DCLRE1C variant was associated with V- and J-gene trimming of TCR beta chains in a later analysis, and an independent cohort replicated the association. Presence/absence analyses assumed roughly uniform sequencing depth across donors, which may not hold. In a later analysis, most CMV-associated TCR beta chains appeared HLA-restricted. In a later analysis, specific HLA alleles were associated with some 16,000 TCR beta sequences at a 0.05 false discovery rate.

The study ran its PCR with 60 Vbeta and 13 Jbeta primers. The table came from immunoSEQ multiplex PCR; TCRdb's copy has only in-frame clones and leaves some out. The sample shows about 160,000 clones, more than 80% of them seen only once. Worth noting for this clone: The antigen remains unidentified.

This sequence was found in a woman in her 30s in good health and CMV-seropositive. The sequenced sample was PBMCs.

The CDR3 DNA reads TGTGCCAGCAGTAGCGGGGGGGTCCCCAAGCAGTATTTT. This sequence encodes CASSSGGVPKQYF. This chain joins TRBV28 and TRBJ2-3; 10 bases are shared with TRBD2. Germline loops: CDR1 MDHEN, CDR2 SYDVKM. The length of the CDR3 is 13 residues. The junction had 7 bases not matched to a gene; V was cut back by 5 bases and J by 11 bases. Full variable domain (remainder filled in from reference TRBV28 and TRBJ2-3): DVKVTQSSRYLVKRTGEKVFLECVQDMDHENMFWYRQDPGLGLRLIYFSYDVKMKEKGDIPEGYSVSREKKERFSLILESASTNQTSMYLCASSSGGVPKQYFGPGTRLTVL.